This T cell receptor (beta chain) was sequenced for a study of T cells in localized non-small cell lung cancer. Whole-study results and caveats: An association was observed between higher blood T cell density and longer overall survival. For the top 100 tumor clones, a median roughly 53 also appeared in adjacent lung.

After removal of 0 bases from V and 2 bases from J, the junction contained 9 bases not matched to a gene. This CDR3 is 17 amino acids long. Germline V gene lookup returns CDR1 LNHDA and CDR2 SQIVND (reference sequence). As regards this clone: No antigen is known for it.

Profiled with immunoSEQ multiplex PCR; TCRdb holds only in-frame clones, not every one. The sample records 1,300 to 1,500 clones, 20% to 25% being singletons. Investigators took adjacent lung free of atypia at least 2 cm from the tumor margin. The V and J genes are TRBV19 and TRBJ2-5; TRBD1 matches at 7 bases. The TCR sequence derives from a male donor at least 60 years old with stage III squamous cell lung carcinoma. The input for sequencing was normal lung tissue next to the tumor, taken before any cancer treatment. For the CDR3, the DNA is TGTGCCAGTAGTATAGAAGGGCGCCACAGGGGACAAGAGACCCAGTACTTC. It yields the protein CASSIEGRHRGQETQYF.